These T cell receptor beta chains were read from a single sample in a study of blood T cell repertoires in COVID-19. Repertoires were generated with immunoSEQ multiplex PCR, while TCRdb's copy carries only in-frame clones and drops some. The sample has under 200,000 clones, 82% seen once. Source material: PBMCs or T cells enriched from blood (not recorded which). The source is a woman aged 55-69 years with acute COVID-19. CDR3s include the opening cysteine and the closing phenylalanine or tryptophan. A D gene is named only where the DNA matches it firmly. The size entry is marked missing in some rows and otherwise reads once, few, many or a size class.

j_call: TRBJ2-1; d_call: -; v_call: TRBV6-6; clone_size: once; cdr3_aa: CASRRGGGSYNEQFF; cdr3_nt: TGTGCCAGCAGAAGAGGGGGGGGCTCCTACAATGAGCAGTTCTTC
j_call: TRBJ2-1; d_call: -; v_call: TRBV30; clone_size: -; cdr3_aa: CGGDSYNEQFF; cdr3_nt: TGTGGGGGAGATTCCTACAATGAGCAGTTCTTC
j_call: TRBJ2-1; d_call: TRBD2; v_call: TRBV19; clone_size: few; cdr3_aa: CASSSERLAGGNEQFF; cdr3_nt: TGTGCCAGTAGTAGTGAGAGACTAGCGGGAGGAAATGAGCAGTTCTTC
j_call: TRBJ2-7; d_call: TRBD2; v_call: TRBV7-2; clone_size: -; cdr3_aa: CASSLTSGNYEQYF; cdr3_nt: TGTGCCAGCAGCTTGACTAGCGGAAACTACGAGCAGTACTTC
j_call: TRBJ1-4; d_call: TRBD1; v_call: TRBV19; clone_size: -; cdr3_aa: CASSIVGTGNEKLFF; cdr3_nt: TGTGCCAGTAGTATTGTCGGGACAGGTAATGAAAAACTGTTTTTT
j_call: TRBJ2-2; d_call: -; v_call: TRBV10-1; clone_size: -; cdr3_aa: CASSEGGGTGELFF; cdr3_nt: TGCGCCAGCAGTGAAGGGGGTGGCACCGGGGAGCTGTTTTTT
j_call: TRBJ2-2; d_call: TRBD1; v_call: TRBV7-6; clone_size: -; cdr3_aa: CASSLGQGFGNTGELFF; cdr3_nt: TGTGCCAGCAGCTTGGGACAGGGCTTCGGGAACACCGGGGAGCTGTTTTTT
j_call: TRBJ1-1; d_call: -; v_call: TRBV18; clone_size: few; cdr3_aa: CASSPTGQPTFEAFF; cdr3_nt: TGTGCCAGCTCACCAACAGGACAACCCACTTTTGAAGCTTTCTTT
j_call: TRBJ1-2; d_call: TRBD1; v_call: TRBV19; clone_size: -; cdr3_aa: CASSIGTGSYGYTF; cdr3_nt: TGTGCCAGTAGTATAGGGACAGGGTCCTATGGCTACACCTTC
j_call: TRBJ2-2; d_call: TRBD2; v_call: TRBV10-2; clone_size: -; cdr3_aa: CASSRLAGPSNTGELFF; cdr3_nt: TGCGCCAGCAGTCGACTAGCGGGCCCCTCGAACACCGGGGAGCTGTTTTTT
j_call: TRBJ2-7; d_call: TRBD2; v_call: TRBV4-3; clone_size: -; cdr3_aa: CASSQGLAETYEQYF; cdr3_nt: TGCGCCAGCAGCCAAGGACTAGCGGAGACCTACGAGCAGTACTTC
j_call: TRBJ1-1; d_call: -; v_call: TRBV12-3/TRBV12-4; clone_size: -; cdr3_aa: CASRQGLNTEAFF; cdr3_nt: TGTGCCAGCAGGCAGGGATTGAACACTGAAGCTTTCTTT
j_call: TRBJ2-1; d_call: TRBD2; v_call: TRBV7-2; clone_size: -; cdr3_aa: CASSFGGSKGEQFF; cdr3_nt: TGTGCCAGCAGCTTTGGCGGGAGTAAAGGTGAGCAGTTCTTC
j_call: TRBJ2-2; d_call: TRBD2; v_call: TRBV5-4; clone_size: -; cdr3_aa: CASSLGLAGAGGELFF; cdr3_nt: TGTGCCAGCAGTTTGGGACTAGCGGGAGCGGGCGGGGAGCTGTTTTTT
j_call: TRBJ2-3; d_call: -; v_call: TRBV6-1; clone_size: -; cdr3_aa: CASSDAGPDTQYF; cdr3_nt: TGTGCCAGCAGTGACGCGGGACCAGATACGCAGTATTTT
j_call: TRBJ2-2; d_call: TRBD2; v_call: TRBV7-8; clone_size: -; cdr3_aa: CASSLALAGFFSNTGELFF; cdr3_nt: TGTGCCAGCAGCTTAGCCCTAGCGGGGTTCTTCTCGAACACCGGGGAGCTGTTTTTT
j_call: TRBJ1-2; d_call: -; v_call: TRBV19; clone_size: -; cdr3_aa: CASSERSAGGYTF; cdr3_nt: TGTGCCAGTAGTGAAAGGTCGGCGGGCGGCTACACCTTC
j_call: TRBJ1-2; d_call: -; v_call: TRBV30; clone_size: once; cdr3_aa: CAWSVLSPNYGYTF; cdr3_nt: TGTGCCTGGAGTGTCTTGTCCCCTAACTATGGCTACACCTTC
j_call: TRBJ1-2; d_call: TRBD1; v_call: TRBV6-6; clone_size: -; cdr3_aa: CASSRTGTGDGYTF; cdr3_nt: TGTGCCAGCAGCCGTACCGGGACAGGGGATGGCTACACCTTC
j_call: TRBJ2-3; d_call: TRBD2; v_call: TRBV11-2; clone_size: -; cdr3_aa: CASSYSGTSGRFTQYF; cdr3_nt: TGTGCCAGCAGCTATTCCGGGACTAGCGGGAGGTTTACGCAGTATTTT
j_call: TRBJ2-3; d_call: TRBD1; v_call: TRBV19; clone_size: once; cdr3_aa: CASSMSGQVSTDTQYF; cdr3_nt: TGTGCCAGTAGTATGTCCGGACAGGTGAGCACAGATACGCAGTATTTT
j_call: TRBJ1-6; d_call: -; v_call: TRBV6-5; clone_size: -; cdr3_aa: CASSPRAANSPLHF; cdr3_nt: TGTGCCAGCAGTCCCAGGGCCGCTAATTCACCCCTCCACTTT
j_call: TRBJ1-3; d_call: TRBD1; v_call: TRBV7-8; clone_size: few; cdr3_aa: CASSLLSGQGAQLAGNTIYF; cdr3_nt: TGTGCCAGCAGCTTACTTTCGGGACAGGGGGCCCAACTCGCTGGAAACACCATATATTTT
j_call: TRBJ1-3; d_call: TRBD1; v_call: TRBV6-5; clone_size: -; cdr3_aa: CASSFHTGVGNTIYF; cdr3_nt: TGTGCCAGCAGTTTCCACACAGGGGTCGGAAACACCATATATTTT
j_call: TRBJ1-1; d_call: TRBD1; v_call: TRBV4-3; clone_size: -; cdr3_aa: CASSQDTGGREAFF; cdr3_nt: TGCGCCAGCAGCCAAGATACAGGGGGCCGGGAAGCTTTCTTT
j_call: TRBJ2-7; d_call: TRBD1; v_call: TRBV7-2; clone_size: few; cdr3_aa: CASSPGTGSLEQYF; cdr3_nt: TGTGCCAGCAGCCCCGGGACAGGAAGCTTGGAGCAGTACTTC
j_call: TRBJ2-3; d_call: -; v_call: TRBV5-1; clone_size: -; cdr3_aa: CASSADSFTDTQYF; cdr3_nt: TGCGCCAGCAGCGCGGACAGCTTCACAGATACGCAGTATTTT
j_call: TRBJ1-5; d_call: -; v_call: TRBV10-2; clone_size: -; cdr3_aa: CASRSTGQSNQPQHF; cdr3_nt: TGCGCCAGCAGGTCGACGGGACAATCTAATCAGCCCCAGCATTTT
j_call: TRBJ1-4; d_call: TRBD1; v_call: TRBV6-5; clone_size: -; cdr3_aa: CASSTRTGGLEKLFF; cdr3_nt: TGTGCCAGCAGTACCCGGACAGGGGGATTGGAAAAACTGTTTTTT
j_call: TRBJ2-1; d_call: TRBD2; v_call: TRBV5-1; clone_size: -; cdr3_aa: CASSSSGEVYNEQFF; cdr3_nt: TGCGCCAGCAGCTCCAGCGGGGAAGTCTACAATGAGCAGTTCTTC
j_call: TRBJ1-5; d_call: TRBD1; v_call: TRBV19; clone_size: -; cdr3_aa: CASSETGGPNQPQHF; cdr3_nt: TGTGCCAGTAGTGAAACAGGGGGCCCTAATCAGCCCCAGCATTTT
j_call: TRBJ2-1; d_call: -; v_call: TRBV5-1; clone_size: -; cdr3_aa: CASSLRGMEYNEQFF; cdr3_nt: TGCGCCAGCAGCTTGAGGGGGATGGAGTACAATGAGCAGTTCTTC
j_call: TRBJ1-5; d_call: -; v_call: TRBV15; clone_size: -; cdr3_aa: CATSRDREGYQPQHF; cdr3_nt: TGTGCCACCAGCAGAGACCGGGAGGGGTATCAGCCCCAGCATTTT
j_call: TRBJ1-4; d_call: -; v_call: TRBV27; clone_size: -; cdr3_aa: CASSSRAPGDEKLFF; cdr3_nt: TGTGCCAGCAGTTCCAGGGCCCCAGGTGATGAAAAACTGTTTTTT
j_call: TRBJ1-5; d_call: TRBD1; v_call: TRBV29-1; clone_size: few; cdr3_aa: CSVETGSNQPQHF; cdr3_nt: TGCAGCGTCGAGACAGGGAGCAATCAGCCCCAGCATTTT
j_call: TRBJ2-4; d_call: TRBD1; v_call: TRBV5-1; clone_size: -; cdr3_aa: CASSGGQGPENIQYF; cdr3_nt: TGCGCCAGCAGCGGGGGACAGGGGCCAGAAAACATTCAGTACTTC
j_call: TRBJ1-2; d_call: -; v_call: TRBV6-2/TRBV6-3; clone_size: once; cdr3_aa: CASSYEARNYGYTF; cdr3_nt: TGTGCCAGCAGTTACGAGGCCCGCAACTATGGCTACACCTTC
j_call: TRBJ2-5; d_call: -; v_call: TRBV19; clone_size: -; cdr3_aa: CASSIGAGETQYF; cdr3_nt: TGTGCCAGTAGTATAGGGGCAGGAGAGACCCAGTACTTC